This T cell receptor (beta chain) was recorded in a study of cytomegalovirus exposure and HLA in healthy donors. In the study overall: A preliminary data release comprised tens of millions of unique TCRs obtained from HLA-typed donors.

The PCR ran on 60 Vbeta and 13 Jbeta primers. Repertoires were generated with immunoSEQ multiplex PCR, while TCRdb's copy carries only in-frame clones and drops some. The sample totals roughly 69,000 clones. The study's findings and limits: Previously analyzed data showed that most TCR beta V segments were productive at a frequency of about 87% or about 30%.

As for this clone: Its target is unknown.

Trimming cost V 5 bases and J 4 bases, with 20 bases left between them. Germline V gives CDR1 SEHNR, CDR2 FQNEAQ (reference sequence). The CDR3 is made up of 16 amino acids. This clonotype was obtained from a woman in her twenties or thirties in good health and CMV-seronegative. The source material was PBMCs. V is TRBV7-9 and J is TRBJ1-2, with a weak D call TRBD1 (6 bases). The CDR3 spells CASSPSPDRRSYGYTF. The CDR3 DNA is TGTGCCAGCAGCCCTTCCCCGGACAGACGAAGCTATGGCTACACCTTC.